This T cell receptor beta chain was sequenced during a study of PD-1 blockade in classical Hodgkin lymphoma. The assay was immunoSEQ multiplex PCR, and TCRdb's table has in-frame clones only and misses some. The sample includes some 19,000 clones, 60% to 80% of them seen just once. This clone was observed a handful of times. Stated time point: cycle 4 day 1 (C4D1), after five to seven weeks of nivolumab. Every single patient, without exception, relapsed after autologous stem cell transplantation, and brentuximab vedotin exposure varied. Thawed PBMCs underwent magnetic negative selection to yield purified CD4+ T cells. The CDR3 is 15 amino acids. V shed 0 bases and J shed 5 bases, with 11 bases lying between them. Per germline, CDR1 LGHNA and CDR2 YNFKEQ.

This rearrangement joins TRBV4-2 to TRBJ2-1, with D perhaps matching TRBD2 (6 bases). Material: CD4+ T cells from blood, obtained before the fourth cycle of nivolumab. This clonotype was obtained from a human donor with classical Hodgkin lymphoma. The CDR3 coding sequence is TGTGCCAGCAGCCAAGACGGGGGAGTCCACAATGAGCAGTTCTTC. It is translated as CASSQDGGVHNEQFF.